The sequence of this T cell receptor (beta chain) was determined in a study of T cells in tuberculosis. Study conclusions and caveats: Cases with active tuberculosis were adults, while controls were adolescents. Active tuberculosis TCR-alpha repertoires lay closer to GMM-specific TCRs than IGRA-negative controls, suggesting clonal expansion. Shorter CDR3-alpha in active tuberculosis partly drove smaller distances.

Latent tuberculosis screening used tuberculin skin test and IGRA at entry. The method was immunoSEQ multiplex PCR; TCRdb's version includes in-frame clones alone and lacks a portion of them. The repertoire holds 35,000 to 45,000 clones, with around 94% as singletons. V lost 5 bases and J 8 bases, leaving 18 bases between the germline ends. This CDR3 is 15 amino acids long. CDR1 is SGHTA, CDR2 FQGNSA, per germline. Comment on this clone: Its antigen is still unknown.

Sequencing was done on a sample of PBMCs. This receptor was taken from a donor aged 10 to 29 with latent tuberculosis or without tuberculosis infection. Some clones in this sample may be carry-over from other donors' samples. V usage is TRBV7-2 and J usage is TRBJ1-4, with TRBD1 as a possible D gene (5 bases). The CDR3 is CASSPWGVPAEKLFF. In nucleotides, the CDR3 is TGTGCCAGCAGCCCCTGGGGGGTCCCGGCGGAAAAACTGTTTTTT.